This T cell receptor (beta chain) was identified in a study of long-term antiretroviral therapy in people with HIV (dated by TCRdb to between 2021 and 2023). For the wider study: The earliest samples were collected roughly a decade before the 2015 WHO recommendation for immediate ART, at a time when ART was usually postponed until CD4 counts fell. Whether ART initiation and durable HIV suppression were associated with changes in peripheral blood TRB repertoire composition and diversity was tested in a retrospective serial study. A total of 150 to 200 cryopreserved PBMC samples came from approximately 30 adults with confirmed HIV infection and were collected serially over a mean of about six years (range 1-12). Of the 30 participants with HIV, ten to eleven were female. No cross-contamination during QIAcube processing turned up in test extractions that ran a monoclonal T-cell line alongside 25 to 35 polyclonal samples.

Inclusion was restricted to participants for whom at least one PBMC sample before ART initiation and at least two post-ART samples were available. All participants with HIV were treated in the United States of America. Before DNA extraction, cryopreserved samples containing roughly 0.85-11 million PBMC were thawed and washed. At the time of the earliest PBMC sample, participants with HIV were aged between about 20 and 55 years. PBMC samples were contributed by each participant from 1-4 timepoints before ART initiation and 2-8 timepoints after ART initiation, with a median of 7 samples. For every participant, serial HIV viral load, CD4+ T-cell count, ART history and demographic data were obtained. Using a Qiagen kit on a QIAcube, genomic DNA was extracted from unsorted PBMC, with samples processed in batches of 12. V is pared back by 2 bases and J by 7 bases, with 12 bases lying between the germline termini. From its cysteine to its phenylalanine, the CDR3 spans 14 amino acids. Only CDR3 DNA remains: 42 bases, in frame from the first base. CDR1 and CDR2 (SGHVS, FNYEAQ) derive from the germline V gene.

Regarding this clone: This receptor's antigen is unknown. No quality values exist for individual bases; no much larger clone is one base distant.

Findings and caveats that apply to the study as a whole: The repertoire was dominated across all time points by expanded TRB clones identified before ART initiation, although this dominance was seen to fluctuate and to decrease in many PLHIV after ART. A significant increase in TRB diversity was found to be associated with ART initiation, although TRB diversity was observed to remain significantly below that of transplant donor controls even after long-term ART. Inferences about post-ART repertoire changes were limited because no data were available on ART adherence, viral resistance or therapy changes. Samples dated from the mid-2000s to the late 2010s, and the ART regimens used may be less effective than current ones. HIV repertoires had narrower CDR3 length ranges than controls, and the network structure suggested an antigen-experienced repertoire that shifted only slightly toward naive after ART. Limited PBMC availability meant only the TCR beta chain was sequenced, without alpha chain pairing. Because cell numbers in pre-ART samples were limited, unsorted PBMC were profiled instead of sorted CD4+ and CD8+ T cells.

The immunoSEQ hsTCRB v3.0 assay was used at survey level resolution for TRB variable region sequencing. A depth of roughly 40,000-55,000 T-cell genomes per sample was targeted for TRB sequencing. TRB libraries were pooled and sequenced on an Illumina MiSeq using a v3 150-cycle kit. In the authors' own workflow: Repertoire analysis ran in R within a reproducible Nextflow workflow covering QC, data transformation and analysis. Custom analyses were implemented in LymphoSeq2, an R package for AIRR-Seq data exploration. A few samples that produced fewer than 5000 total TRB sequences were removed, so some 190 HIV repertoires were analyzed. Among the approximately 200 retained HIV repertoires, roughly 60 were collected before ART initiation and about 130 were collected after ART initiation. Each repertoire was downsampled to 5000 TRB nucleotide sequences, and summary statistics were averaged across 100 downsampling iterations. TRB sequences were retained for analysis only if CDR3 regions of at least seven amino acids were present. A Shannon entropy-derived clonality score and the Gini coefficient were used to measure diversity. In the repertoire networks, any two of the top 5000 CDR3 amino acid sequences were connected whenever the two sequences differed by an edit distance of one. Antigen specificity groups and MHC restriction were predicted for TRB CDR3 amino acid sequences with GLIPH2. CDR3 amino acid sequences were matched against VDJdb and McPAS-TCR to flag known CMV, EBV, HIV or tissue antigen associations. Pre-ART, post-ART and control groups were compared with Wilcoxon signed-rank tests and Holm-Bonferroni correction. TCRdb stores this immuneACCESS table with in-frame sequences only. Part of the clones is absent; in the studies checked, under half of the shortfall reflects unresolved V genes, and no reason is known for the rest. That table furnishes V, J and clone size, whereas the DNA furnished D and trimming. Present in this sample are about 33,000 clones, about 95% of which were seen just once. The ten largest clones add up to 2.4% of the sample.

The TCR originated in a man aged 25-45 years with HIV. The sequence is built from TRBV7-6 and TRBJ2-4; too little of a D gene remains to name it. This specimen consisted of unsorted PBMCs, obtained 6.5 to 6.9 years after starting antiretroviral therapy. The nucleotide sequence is TGTGCCAGCAGCTTACGCCACTCCTCGAACATTCAGTACTTC. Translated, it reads CASSLRHSSNIQYF.